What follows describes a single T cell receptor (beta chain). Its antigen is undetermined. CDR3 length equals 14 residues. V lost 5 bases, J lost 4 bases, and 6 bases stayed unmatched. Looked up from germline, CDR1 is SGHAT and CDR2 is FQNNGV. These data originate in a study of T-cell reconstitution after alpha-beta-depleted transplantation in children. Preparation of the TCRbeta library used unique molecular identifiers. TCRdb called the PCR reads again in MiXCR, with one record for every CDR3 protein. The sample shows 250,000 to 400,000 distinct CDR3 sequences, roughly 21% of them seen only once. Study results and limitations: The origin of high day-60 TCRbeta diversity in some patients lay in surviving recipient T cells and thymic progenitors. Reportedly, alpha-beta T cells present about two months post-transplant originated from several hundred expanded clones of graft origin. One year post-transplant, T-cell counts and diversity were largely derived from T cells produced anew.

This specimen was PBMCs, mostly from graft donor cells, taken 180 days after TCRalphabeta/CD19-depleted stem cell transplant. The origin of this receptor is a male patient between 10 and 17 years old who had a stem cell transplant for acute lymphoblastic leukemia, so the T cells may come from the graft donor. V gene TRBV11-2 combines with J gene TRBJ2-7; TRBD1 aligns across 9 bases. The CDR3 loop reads CASSMTGGAYEQYF. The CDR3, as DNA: TGTGCCAGCAGCATGACAGGGGGGGCTTACGAGCAGTACTTC.